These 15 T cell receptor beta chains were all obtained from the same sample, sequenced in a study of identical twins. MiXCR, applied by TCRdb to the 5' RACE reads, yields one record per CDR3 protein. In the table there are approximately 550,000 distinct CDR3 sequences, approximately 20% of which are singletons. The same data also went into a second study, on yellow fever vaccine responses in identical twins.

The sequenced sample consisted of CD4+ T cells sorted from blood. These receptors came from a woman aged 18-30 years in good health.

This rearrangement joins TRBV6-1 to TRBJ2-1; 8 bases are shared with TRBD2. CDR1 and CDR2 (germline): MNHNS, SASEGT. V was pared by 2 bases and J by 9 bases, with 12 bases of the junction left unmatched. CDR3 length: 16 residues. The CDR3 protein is CASSEIGTGGPIEQFF. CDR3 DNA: TGTGCCAGCAGTGAAATCGGAACGGGGGGGCCTATTGAGCAGTTCTTC.

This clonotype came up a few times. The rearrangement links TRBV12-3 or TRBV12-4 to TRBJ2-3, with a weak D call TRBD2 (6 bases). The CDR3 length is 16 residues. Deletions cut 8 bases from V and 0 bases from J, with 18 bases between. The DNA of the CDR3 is TGTGCCAGCCGCCTATCGGGAGCAGTTAGCACAGATACGCAGTATTTT. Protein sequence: CASRLSGAVSTDTQYF.

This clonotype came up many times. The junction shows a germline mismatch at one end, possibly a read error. CDR3 nucleotide sequence: TGTGCCAGCACCTTAGCGGGACCCTACAATGAGCAGTTCTTC. Translation: CASTLAGPYNEQFF. The chain employs TRBV11-2 and TRBJ2-1; 8 bases agree with TRBD2. Germline V lookup: CDR1 SGHAT, CDR2 FQNNGV. The CDR3 has 14 amino acids. Supplemented by reference TRBV11-2 and TRBJ2-1, the full variable domain reads EAGVAQSPRYKIIEKRQSVAFWCNPISGHATLYWYQQILGQGPKLLIQFQNNGVVDDSQLPKDRFSAERLKGVDSTLKIQPAKLEDSAVYLCASTLAGPYNEQFFGPGTRLTVL.

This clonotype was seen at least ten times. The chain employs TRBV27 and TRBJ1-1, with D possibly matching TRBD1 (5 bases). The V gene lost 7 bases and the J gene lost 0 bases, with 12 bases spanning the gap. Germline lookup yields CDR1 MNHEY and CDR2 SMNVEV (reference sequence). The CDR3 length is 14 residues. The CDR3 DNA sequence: TGTGCCAGCAACCGGGGCCTCATGAACACTGAAGCTTTCTTT. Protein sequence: CASNRGLMNTEAFF.

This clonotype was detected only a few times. The CDR3 DNA is TGTGCCACCAGTGATTTGCGGAACTACAATGAGCAGTTCTTC. Amino acid sequence: CATSDLRNYNEQFF. The chain links TRBV24-1 to TRBJ2-1; D ambiguous. V gave up 0 bases and J gave up 3 bases, with 5 bases separating them. The CDR3 covers 14 residues. Germline-derived CDR1 and CDR2 are KGHDR and SFDVKD.

CDR3 nucleotide sequence: TGCAGTGCTAGATCTGGCTACACCTTC. Translating gives CSARSGYTF. The chain has TRBV20-1 and TRBJ1-2; D gene ambiguous. Trimming left V 2 bases short and J 7 bases short, with 2 bases between. The CDR3 spans 9 residues. Germline V gene data show CDR1 as DFQATT and CDR2 as SNEGSKA (reference sequence).

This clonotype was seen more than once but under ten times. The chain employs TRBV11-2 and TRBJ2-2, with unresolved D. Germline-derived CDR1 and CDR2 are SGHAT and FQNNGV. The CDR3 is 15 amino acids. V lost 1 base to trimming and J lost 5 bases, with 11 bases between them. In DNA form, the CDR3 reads TGTGCCAGCAGCTTAGCCCGACCAATTACCGGGGAGCTGTTTTTT. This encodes CASSLARPITGELFF.

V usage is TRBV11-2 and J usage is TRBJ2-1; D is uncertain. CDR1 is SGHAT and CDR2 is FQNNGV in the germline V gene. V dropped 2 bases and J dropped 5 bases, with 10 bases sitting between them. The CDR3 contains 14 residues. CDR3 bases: TGTGCCAGCAGCTTATTTGGCCACCACAATGAGCAGTTCTTC. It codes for CASSLFGHHNEQFF.

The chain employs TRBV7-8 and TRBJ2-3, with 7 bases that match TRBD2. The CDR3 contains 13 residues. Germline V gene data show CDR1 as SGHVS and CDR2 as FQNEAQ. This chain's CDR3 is CASGEKITDTQYF. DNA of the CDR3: TGTGCGAGCGGGGAAAAGATCACAGATACGCAGTATTTT.

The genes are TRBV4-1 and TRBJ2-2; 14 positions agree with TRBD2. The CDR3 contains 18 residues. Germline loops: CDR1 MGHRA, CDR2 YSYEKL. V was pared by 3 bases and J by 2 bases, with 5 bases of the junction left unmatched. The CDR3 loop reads CASSHKGLAGVNTGELFF. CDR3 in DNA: TGCGCCAGCAGCCACAAGGGACTAGCGGGAGTTAACACCGGGGAGCTGTTTTTT.

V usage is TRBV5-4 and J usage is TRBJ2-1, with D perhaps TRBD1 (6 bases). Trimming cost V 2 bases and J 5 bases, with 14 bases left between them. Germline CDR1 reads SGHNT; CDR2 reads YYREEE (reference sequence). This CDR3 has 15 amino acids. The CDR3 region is CASSFFSGVHNEQFF. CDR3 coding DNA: TGTGCCAGCAGCTTTTTTTCAGGGGTTCACAATGAGCAGTTCTTC.

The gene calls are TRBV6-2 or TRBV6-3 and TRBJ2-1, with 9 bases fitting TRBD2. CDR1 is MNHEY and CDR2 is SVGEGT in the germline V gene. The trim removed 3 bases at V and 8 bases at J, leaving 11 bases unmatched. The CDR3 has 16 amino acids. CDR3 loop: CASSYESGRMIDEQFF. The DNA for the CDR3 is TGTGCCAGCAGTTATGAGAGCGGGAGGATGATCGATGAGCAGTTCTTC.

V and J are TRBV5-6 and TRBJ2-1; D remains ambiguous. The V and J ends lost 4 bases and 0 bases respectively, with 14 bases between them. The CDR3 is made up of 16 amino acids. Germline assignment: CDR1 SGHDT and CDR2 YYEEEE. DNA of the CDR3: TGTGCCAGCAGCCCGAGTCCGGGTCGCTCCTACAATGAGCAGTTCTTC. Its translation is CASSPSPGRSYNEQFF.

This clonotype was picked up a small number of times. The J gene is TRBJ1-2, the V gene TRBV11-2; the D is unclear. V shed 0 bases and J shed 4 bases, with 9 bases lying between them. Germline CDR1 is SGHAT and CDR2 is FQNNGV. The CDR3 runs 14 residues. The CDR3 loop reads CASSLDSGFYGYTF. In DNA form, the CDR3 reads TGTGCCAGCAGCTTAGATTCTGGGTTCTATGGCTACACCTTC.

This CDR3 reads CASGLRGTGEETQYF. The CDR3 coding sequence is TGTGCTAGTGGTTTGAGGGGGACGGGTGAAGAGACCCAGTACTTC. This sequence joins TRBV12-5 and TRBJ2-5, with D possibly being TRBD1 (6 bases). Germline CDR1 LGHNT, CDR2 FRNRAP. CDR3 length: 15 amino acids. Trimming shortened V by 2 bases and J by 3 bases, and 13 bases separated the two germline ends. The full variable domain, its missing parts supplied by reference TRBV12-5 and TRBJ2-5, is DARVTQTPRHKVTEMGQEVTMRCQPILGHNTVFWYRQTMMQGLELLAYFRNRAPLDDSGMPKDRFSAEMPDATLATLKIQPSEPRDSAVYFCASGLRGTGEETQYFGPGTRLLVL.